This paragraph reports one T cell receptor beta chain. Its target is unknown. This sample is drawn from a study of breast tumors, draining lymph nodes, adjacent tissues. Overall study results and limits: Data only fit, rather than demonstrated, lymph node origin of most tumor T cells. The data were judged consistent with most tumor T cells coming from lymph node and expanding in tumor. Compared with lymph nodes, tumors were less diverse; compared with nontumor tissue, more. Luminal-like breast cancer showed significantly higher tumor–nontumor repertoire similarity than basal-like.

Trimming removed 5 bases from V and 7 bases from J, with 15 bases in between. CDR3 size: 14 residues. TCRdb fed the multiplex PCR reads into MiXCR, producing one record per CDR3 protein. Of some 66,000 distinct CDR3 sequences in the sample, around 52% were seen once. This clonotype was obtained from a female donor with breast cancer. Some clones in this sample may be carry-over from other donors' samples. The material sequenced was breast tumor tissue. The chain carries TRBV12-3 or TRBV12-4 and TRBJ1-3; maybe TRBD1 (6 bases). In nucleotides, the CDR3 is TGTGCCAGCAGTACCAACAGGGTGGAGAACACCATATATTTT. Residues: CASSTNRVENTIYF.